The T cell receptor beta chain under discussion was sequenced for a study of regulatory T cells in long-lasting Graves disease. This clonotype has ten or more counts. Time point indicated: newly diagnosed GD, antithyroid drugs for less than 3 months. PBMCs were the source of the RNA used for TCR sequencing. Relying on iRepertoire HTBI primers and Arm-PCR of CDR3 regions, the team built TCR beta libraries. Each CDR3 protein gets one entry after TCRdb re-called the multiplex PCR reads with MiXCR. Among about 430,000 distinct CDR3 sequences listed, 15% were seen once. The germline gives CDR1 SQVTM, CDR2 ANQGSEA. J gave up 2 bases and V 0 bases, and 8 bases lay outside the gene matches. This CDR3 has 16 amino acids. Separately, the same data were catalogued under a study of T cells in Graves' hyperthyroidism and ophthalmopathy.

This material consisted of peripheral blood mononuclear cells (PBMCs), taken at new diagnosis, from a patient treated with antithyroid drugs. This chain uses TRBV29-1 with TRBJ2-3, with 7 nucleotides matching TRBD1. This sequence originates from a woman between 40 and 55 years old with Graves disease. CDR3 protein: CSVEDRRDSNTDTQYF. CDR3 bases: TGCAGCGTTGAAGATCGAAGGGACAGTAACACAGATACGCAGTATTTT.